The source of this T cell receptor beta chain is a study of cytomegalovirus exposure and HLA in healthy donors listed by TCRdb under 2017. Some background on the complete study: An earlier analysis of approximately 600 of the donors reported more than 250 Gb of sequence data and more than 90 million unique TCR beta sequences from 190 million or so T cells. Roughly 300 gigabases of sequencing data and around 80 million unique TCR sequences made up an early release that covered some 640 HLA-typed donors. Of the 300 to 500 genotyped donors, less than 85% were placed in the genetic ancestry cluster associated with self-reported Caucasian donors. The study aimed to test whether cataloging public T cell receptors could reveal signatures of past pathogen exposure. The study used immunosequencing to profile the T cell repertoires of some 600 subjects and linked those repertoires to cytomegalovirus serostatus. A separate validation cohort of approximately 130 different subjects was used in addition to the 666-subject first cohort. High-throughput TCR immunosequencing, statistical association of individual TCRs with disease status, and machine learning were combined to predict cytomegalovirus infection status. A later analysis re-analyzed previously published TCR beta repertoires from 600 to 850 donors and added high-resolution HLA genotyping to study TCR occurrence patterns. Rather than drawing on any new phenotypic data, the later analysis identified candidate immune exposures from TCR beta sequences and the way those sequences occurred across donors. In an earlier analysis of a few hundred of the donors, high-throughput TCR beta sequencing was used to judge whether each TCR beta V gene segment behaved as functional or pseudogenic. Alongside the repertoire data, information on donor age, sex, ethnicity and CMV serostatus was compiled. A later genetic analysis took genome-wide SNP genotypes for about 55% of the 666 donors and used that subset as a discovery cohort. All discovery cohort repertoires had been generated on a single sequencing platform. HLA typing covered class I and class II loci at four-digit resolution. Typing coverage differed by locus: A, B, C, DRB1 and DQB1 were typed in roughly 620-630 donors, DQA1 in about 500, DPA1 in some 570, and DPB1 in 450 to 480. Five DR-DQ haplotypes were treated as single units for association and clustering because of strong linkage in the cohort. Among 398 genotyped donors of the cohort, an average of 235,054 unique TCR beta nucleotide sequences were sequenced per donor, roughly 20% of them non-productive.

This clone has only a few counts. The antigen it binds to is not known. No base quality information exists; no much larger clone differs at one position. The cohort was made up of around 720 healthy bone marrow donors. At the time of sampling, every cohort member was nominally healthy, though immune exposures that went unrecorded were likely present. The donor tested CMV seronegative and was one of the 352 seronegative cohort members. A peripheral blood sample was collected from each donor, and TCR beta sequencing was performed on peripheral blood mononuclear cells. Genomic DNA was extracted from the blood cell samples with the Qiagen DNeasy Blood Extraction Kit. General findings and caveats noted by the study authors: For the cohort, immune exposure information was limited to CMV serostatus. The authors suggested that the approach could potentially be extended to other disease states and immunological phenotypes. The sequencing pipeline was judged likely to have produced a cluster of highly shared sequence variants as a technical artifact. Compared with the roughly 670-donor mean, donors in an Asian-associated ancestry cluster had fewer N-insertions in productive TCRs, according to a later genetic analysis. Across donors, most TCR sequences were observed very rarely, whereas some public TCRs were present in many individuals. Most CMV-associated TCR beta chains appeared to be HLA-restricted in a later analysis, and the HLA associations seemed to be driven largely by CMV exposure. An association between a missense DCLRE1C variant and V-gene and J-gene trimming of TCR beta chains was found in a later genetic analysis and replicated in an independent cohort. A further reported finding was that TCR beta sequences accurately predicted the HLA-A and HLA-B alleles for most subjects in the first cohort. In an earlier analysis of some 500 of the donors, most TCR beta V segments appeared in productive rearrangements about 90% or about 30% of the time, broadly matching IMGT annotations. According to a later analysis, TCR association rates differed among HLA loci, with DRB1 alleles showing the most associated TCRs and HLA-C alleles showing the fewest. In both the original and validation cohorts, the classifier was reported to diagnose cytomegalovirus status with high specificity and sensitivity. The study gave a list of 150 to 200 TCR beta chains associated with cytomegalovirus. The earlier analysis of around 600 of the donors excluded 15 to 20 rarely observed V segments, including chromosome 9 orphons, because counts were too low. Linkage disequilibrium might explain the correlated functional status among segregating V segments, but an unknown experimental factor could not be excluded. In a later analysis, several top co-occurrence clusters were reported to appear linked to parvovirus B19, influenza, CMV and Epstein-Barr virus. Sequencing depth was assumed to be roughly uniform across donors in the presence/absence analyses, though that assumption may not hold. At a false discovery rate of 0.05, a later analysis linked 15,000 to 20,000 TCR beta sequences to specific HLA alleles. Compared with equally common non-associated chains, HLA-associated TCR beta chains in a later analysis were more clonally expanded and had lower generation probabilities. Because some donors lacked HLA typing at each locus, the association tests relied only on the typed subset. A few of the identified cytomegalovirus-associated TCR beta chains were confirmed in vitro to be specific for cytomegalovirus antigens. In this cohort, only TCR beta chains were sequenced, and detectable features were limited by the absence of alpha or paired-chain data. Assigning TCR associations to individual alleles was difficult when HLA alleles, especially DR and DQ, strongly co-occurred.

The protocol used for the library was the immunoSEQ multiplex PCR assay. A mixture of 60 forward primers for TCR Vbeta segments and 13 reverse primers for TCR Jbeta segments was used in the multiplex PCR. Amplification of the CDR3 region of rearranged TCR beta genes was performed with a multiplex PCR assay on genomic DNA. On the Illumina HiSeq System, the amplified TCR beta libraries were sequenced as 87-base-pair reads. Processing in the source paper ran as follows. Across the roughly 600 repertoires, a later analysis counted approximately 75 million unique TCR beta chains, approximately 12 million of which were shared by at least two donors. Raw reads were error-corrected and collapsed into unique sequences by a nearest-neighbor algorithm in which closely related sequences were merged to remove PCR and sequencing errors. To assign V, D and J gene segments, CDR3 sequences were aligned to IMGT reference sequences. For a sequence to be retained, at least a six-nucleotide match to both a V gene segment and a J gene segment was required. A rearrangement was called productive if the CDR3 had no stop codons and remained in frame with V and J, and every other rearrangement was called non-productive. CDR3 was defined by IMGT convention, running from the second conserved V-encoded cysteine to the conserved J-encoded phenylalanine. The earlier analysis of a few hundred of the donors excluded sequences that lacked an unambiguous match to a single V gene segment. An earlier analysis of roughly 590 of the donors called V segments functional above 56.7% productive rearrangements and segregating when the between-donor standard deviation exceeded 5%. A statistical classification framework was developed to diagnose cytomegalovirus status using the catalog of TCR beta chain sequences. In a later analysis, V and J genes were assigned by comparing TCR nucleotide sequences against IMGT/GENE-DB human TR gene sequences. Using the TCRdist pipeline, a later analysis assigned CDR3 sequences along with most-parsimonious VDJ recombination scenarios. A later analysis defined each TCR beta chain by its CDR3 amino acid sequence plus V-gene family, and excluded reads lacking a unique V-gene family. A later analysis removed several hundred highly shared, low-generation-probability nucleotide sequences to deal with suspected cross-contamination and a sequencing artifact. In a later analysis, a clonal expansion index was calculated for each public chain from normalized within-repertoire ranks of inferred template counts. In a later analysis, generation probabilities were computed with a VDJ recombination model fitted to out-of-frame rearrangements, and the resulting probabilities were checked against IGoR. A later analysis scored TCR-TCR, TCR-HLA and TCR-CMV co-occurrence with hypergeometric tests, applying a repertoire-size bias correction to TCR pairs. False discovery rates were estimated in a later analysis by permuting HLA or CMV assignments 20 times. In a later analysis, co-occurring TCRs were grouped using DBSCAN, and TCRdist sequence similarity was added for clustering within HLA-allele-positive subsets. Repertoires with fewer than 30,000 or more than 120,000 public chains, plus five repertoires with anomalous nucleotide sharing, were excluded from co-occurrence clustering. This immuneACCESS table, as held by TCRdb, lists in-frame sequences with V and J called but not all clones. Of the missing ones, under half trace to an unresolved V gene in checked studies; the others have no known cause. V, J and clone size are taken as reported in that table, and D and trimming were inferred from the DNA itself. Across this sample there are some 100,000 clones, with roughly 82% seen only once. The biggest ten clones account for roughly 1.2% of the sample.

This TCR came from a woman younger than 35 in good health and CMV-seronegative. The source material was PBMCs.

The bases read TGTGCCAGCAGCTTGGTATTATCAGCCTACGAGCAGTACTTC. This encodes CASSLVLSAYEQYF. This sequence uses TRBV5-5 and TRBJ2-7; the D gene identity is not certain. Measured from the cysteine to the phenylalanine, the CDR3 is 14 residues long. CDR3 DNA only is kept here, 42 bases in frame from base 1. Between the V and J ends, shortened by 0 bases and 2 bases respectively, the junction contains 9 bases. Looking up the germline V gene (reference sequence) yields CDR1 SGHKS and CDR2 YYEKEE.